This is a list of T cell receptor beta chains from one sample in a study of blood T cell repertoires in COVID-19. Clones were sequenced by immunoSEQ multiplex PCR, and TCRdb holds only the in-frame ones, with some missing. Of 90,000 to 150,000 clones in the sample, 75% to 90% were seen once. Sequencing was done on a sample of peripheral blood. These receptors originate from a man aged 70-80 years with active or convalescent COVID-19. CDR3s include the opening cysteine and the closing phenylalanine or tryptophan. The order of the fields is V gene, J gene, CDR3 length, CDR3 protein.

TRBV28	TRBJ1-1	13	CASSPPGGTEAFF
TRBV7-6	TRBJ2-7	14	CASSLAGGTYEQYF
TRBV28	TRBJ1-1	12	CAIGSLNTEAFF
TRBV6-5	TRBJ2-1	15	CASSYAGEAYNEQFF
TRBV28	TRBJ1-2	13	CASSTGTGHGYTF
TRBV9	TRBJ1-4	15	CASSVAAGGSEKLFF
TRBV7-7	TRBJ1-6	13	CASNPQVDSPLHF
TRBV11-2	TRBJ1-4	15	CASSFPGQGVEKLFF
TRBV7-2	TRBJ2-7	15	CASSLGGLAVYEQYF
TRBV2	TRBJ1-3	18	CASSALDVTQGPGNTIYF
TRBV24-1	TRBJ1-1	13	CATSDRDRGEAFF
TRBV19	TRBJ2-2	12	CASSPRSRELFF
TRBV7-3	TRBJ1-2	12	CASRGTLGGYTF
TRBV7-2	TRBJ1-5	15	CASSLGLSRDQPQHF
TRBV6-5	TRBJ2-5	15	CASSNGAGGVETQYF
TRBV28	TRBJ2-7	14	CASSLPTSGSKQYF
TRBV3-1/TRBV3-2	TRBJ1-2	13	CASSQEGDYGYTF
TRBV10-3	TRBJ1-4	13	CAISPGSNEKLFF
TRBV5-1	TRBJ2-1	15	CASSLIGGLGNEQFF
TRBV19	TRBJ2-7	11	CASGAGDEQYF
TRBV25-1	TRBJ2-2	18	CASSESPLVGGYTGELFF
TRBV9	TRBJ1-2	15	CASSVEGLNNYGYTF
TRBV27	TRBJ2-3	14	CASKRLLLTDTQYF
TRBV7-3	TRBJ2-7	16	CASSIGTGGGRDEQYF
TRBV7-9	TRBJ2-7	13	CASGLAGGYEQYF
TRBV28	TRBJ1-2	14	CASSAEGWNYGYTF
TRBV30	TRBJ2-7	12	CAWSDRSYEQYF
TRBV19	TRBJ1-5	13	CASSLQDNQPQHF
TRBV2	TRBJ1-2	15	CASSVRAGGDYGYTF
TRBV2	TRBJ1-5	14	CASSDGAGGQPQHF
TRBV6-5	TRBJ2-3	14	CASTNGRSTDTQYF
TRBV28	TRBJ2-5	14	CASSPLGGQETQYF
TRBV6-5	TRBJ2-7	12	CASRASSYEQYF
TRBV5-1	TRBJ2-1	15	CASTPLGTSYNEQFF